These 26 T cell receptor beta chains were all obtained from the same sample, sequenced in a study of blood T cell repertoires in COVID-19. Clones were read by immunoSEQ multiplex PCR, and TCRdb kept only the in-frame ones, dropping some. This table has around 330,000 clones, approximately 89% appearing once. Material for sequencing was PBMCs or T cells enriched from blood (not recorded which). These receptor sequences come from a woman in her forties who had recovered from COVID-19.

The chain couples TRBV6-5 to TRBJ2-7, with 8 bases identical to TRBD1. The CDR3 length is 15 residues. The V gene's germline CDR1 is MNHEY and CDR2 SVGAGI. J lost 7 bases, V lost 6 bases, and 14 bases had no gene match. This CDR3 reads CASRTSGTGLREQYF. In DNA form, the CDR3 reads TGTGCCAGCAGAACCTCCGGGACAGGCCTCCGAGAGCAGTACTTC.

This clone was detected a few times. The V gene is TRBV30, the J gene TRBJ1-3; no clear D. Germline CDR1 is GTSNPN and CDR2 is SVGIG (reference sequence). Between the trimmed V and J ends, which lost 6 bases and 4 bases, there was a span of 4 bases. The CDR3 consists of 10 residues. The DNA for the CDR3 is TGTGCCTGCGGGGGAAACACCATATATTTT. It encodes CACGGNTIYF.

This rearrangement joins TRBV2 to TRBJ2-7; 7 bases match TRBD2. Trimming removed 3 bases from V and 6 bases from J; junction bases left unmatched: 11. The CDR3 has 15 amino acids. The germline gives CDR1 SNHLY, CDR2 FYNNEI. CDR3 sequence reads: CASSESGGKRGEQYF. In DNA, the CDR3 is TGTGCCAGCAGTGAGTCTGGGGGGAAGCGGGGCGAGCAGTACTTC.

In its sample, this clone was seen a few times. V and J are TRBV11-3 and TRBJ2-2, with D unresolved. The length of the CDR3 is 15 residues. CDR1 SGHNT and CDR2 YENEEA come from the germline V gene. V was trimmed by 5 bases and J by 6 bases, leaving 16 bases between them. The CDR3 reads CASSGASLGAGELFF. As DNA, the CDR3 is TGTGCCAGCAGCGGAGCGTCCTTGGGTGCCGGGGAGCTGTTTTTT.

The CDR3 DNA reads as TGTGCCAGCAGTAAGAGACAGGTCCTTAATTCACCCCTCCACTTT. Protein product: CASSKRQVLNSPLHF. The chain employs TRBV28 and TRBJ1-6, with TRBD1 as a possible D gene (6 bases). The V end was cut by 5 bases, the J end by 6 bases, with 14 bases between. CDR1 and CDR2 from the germline V gene are MDHEN and SYDVKM. CDR3 length equals 15 residues.

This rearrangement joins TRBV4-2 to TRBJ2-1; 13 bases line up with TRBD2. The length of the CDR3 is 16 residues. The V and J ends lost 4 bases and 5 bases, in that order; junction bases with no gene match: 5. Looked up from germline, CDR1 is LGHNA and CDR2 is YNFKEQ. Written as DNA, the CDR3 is TGTGCCAGCAGCCCGGGACTAGCGGGACTCGACAATGAGCAGTTCTTC. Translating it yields CASSPGLAGLDNEQFF.

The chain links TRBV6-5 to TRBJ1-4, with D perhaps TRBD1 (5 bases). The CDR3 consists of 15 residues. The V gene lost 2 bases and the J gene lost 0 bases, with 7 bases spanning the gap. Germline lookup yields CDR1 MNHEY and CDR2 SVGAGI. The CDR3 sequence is CASSYSRATNEKLFF. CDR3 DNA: TGTGCCAGCAGTTACAGCAGGGCAACTAATGAAAAACTGTTTTTT.

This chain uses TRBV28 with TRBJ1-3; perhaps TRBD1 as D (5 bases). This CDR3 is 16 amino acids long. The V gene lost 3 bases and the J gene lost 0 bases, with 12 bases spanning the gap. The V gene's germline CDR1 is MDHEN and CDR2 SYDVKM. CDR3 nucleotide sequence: TGTGCCAGCAGTTTTCCCACAGGTTACTCTGGAAACACCATATATTTT. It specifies CASSFPTGYSGNTIYF.

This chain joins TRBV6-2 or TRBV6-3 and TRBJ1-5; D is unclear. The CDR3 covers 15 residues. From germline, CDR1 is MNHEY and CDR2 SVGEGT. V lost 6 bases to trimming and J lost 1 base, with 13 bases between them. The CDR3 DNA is TGTGCCAGCAGCCCCGGACTATTGAGCAATCAGCCCCAGCATTTT. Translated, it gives CASSPGLLSNQPQHF.

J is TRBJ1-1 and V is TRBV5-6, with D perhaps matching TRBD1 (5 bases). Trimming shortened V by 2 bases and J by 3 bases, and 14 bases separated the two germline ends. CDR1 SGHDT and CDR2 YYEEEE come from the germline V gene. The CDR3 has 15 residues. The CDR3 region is CASSFAGRSHTEAFF. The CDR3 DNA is TGTGCCAGCAGCTTCGCAGGGAGGTCCCACACTGAAGCTTTCTTT. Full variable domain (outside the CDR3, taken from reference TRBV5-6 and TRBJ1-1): DAGVTQSPTHLIKTRGQQVTLRCSPKSGHDTVSWYQQALGQGPQFIFQYYEEEERQRGNFPDRFSGHQFPNYSSELNVNALLLGDSALYLCASSFAGRSHTEAFFGQGTRLTVV.

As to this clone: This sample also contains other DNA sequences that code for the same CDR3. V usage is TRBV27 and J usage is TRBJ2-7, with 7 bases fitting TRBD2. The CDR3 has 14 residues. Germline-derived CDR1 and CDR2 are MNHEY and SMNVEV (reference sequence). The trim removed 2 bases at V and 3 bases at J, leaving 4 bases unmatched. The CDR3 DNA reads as TGTGCCAGCAGTTTAGGGCCGGGGGGCTACGAGCAGTACTTC. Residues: CASSLGPGGYEQYF.

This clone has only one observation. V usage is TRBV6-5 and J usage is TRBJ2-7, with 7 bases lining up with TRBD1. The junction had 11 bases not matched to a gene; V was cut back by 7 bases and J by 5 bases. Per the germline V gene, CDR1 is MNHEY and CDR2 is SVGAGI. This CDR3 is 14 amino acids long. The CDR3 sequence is CASTTSDRDNEQYF. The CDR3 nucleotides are TGTGCCAGCACCACCTCAGACAGGGACAACGAGCAGTACTTC.

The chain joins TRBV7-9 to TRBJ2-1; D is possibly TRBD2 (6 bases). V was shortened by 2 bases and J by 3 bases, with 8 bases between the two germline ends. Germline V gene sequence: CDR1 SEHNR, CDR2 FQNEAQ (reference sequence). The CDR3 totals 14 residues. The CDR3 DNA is TGTGCCAGCAGCTTAAGACTAGTCTACAATGAGCAGTTCTTC. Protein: CASSLRLVYNEQFF. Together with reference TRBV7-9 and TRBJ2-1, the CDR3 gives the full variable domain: DTGVSQNPRHKITKRGQNVTFRCDPISEHNRLYWYRQTLGQGPEFLTYFQNEAQLEKSRLLSDRFSAERPKGSFSTLEIQRTEQGDSAMYLCASSLRLVYNEQFFGPGTRLTVL.

CDR3 protein: CASSTSGGPDTQYF. The CDR3 nucleotides read TGTGCCAGTAGTACCTCAGGGGGCCCAGATACGCAGTATTTT. This chain links TRBV19 with TRBJ2-3; 8 bases map to TRBD1. The CDR3 loop spans 14 amino acids. CDR1 and CDR2 from the germline V gene are LNHDA and SQIVND (reference sequence). The V segment lost 4 bases and the J segment 4 bases; nucleotides outside the gene matches: 4.

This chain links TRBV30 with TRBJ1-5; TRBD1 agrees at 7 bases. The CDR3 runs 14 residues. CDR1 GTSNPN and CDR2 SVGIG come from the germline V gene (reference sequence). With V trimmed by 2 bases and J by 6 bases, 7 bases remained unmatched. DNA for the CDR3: TGTGCCTGGAGTTCTGACAGGGAAGTTCAGCCCCAGCATTTT. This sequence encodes CAWSSDREVQPQHF. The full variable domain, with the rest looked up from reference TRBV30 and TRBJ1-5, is SQTIHQWPATLVQPVGSPLSLECTVEGTSNPNLYWYRQAAGRGLQLLFYSVGIGQISSEVPQNLSASRPQDRQFILSSKKLLLSDSGFYLCAWSSDREVQPQHFGDGTRLSIL.

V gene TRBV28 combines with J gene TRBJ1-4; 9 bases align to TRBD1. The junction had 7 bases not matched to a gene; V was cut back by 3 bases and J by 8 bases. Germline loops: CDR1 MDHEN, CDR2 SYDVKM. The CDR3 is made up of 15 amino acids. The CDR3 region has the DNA TGTGCCAGCAGTTTTTCGGGACAGGGCGTCGAAAAACTGTTTTTT. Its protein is CASSFSGQGVEKLFF. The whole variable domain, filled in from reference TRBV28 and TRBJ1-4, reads DVKVTQSSRYLVKRTGEKVFLECVQDMDHENMFWYRQDPGLGLRLIYFSYDVKMKEKGDIPEGYSVSREKKERFSLILESASTNQTSMYLCASSFSGQGVEKLFFGSGTQLSVL.

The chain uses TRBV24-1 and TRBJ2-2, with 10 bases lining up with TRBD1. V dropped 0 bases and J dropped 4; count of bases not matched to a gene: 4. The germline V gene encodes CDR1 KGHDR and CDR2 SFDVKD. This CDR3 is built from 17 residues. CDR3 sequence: CATSDLSRDRGTGELFF. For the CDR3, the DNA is TGTGCCACCAGTGATTTGTCCCGGGACAGGGGCACCGGGGAGCTGTTTTTT.

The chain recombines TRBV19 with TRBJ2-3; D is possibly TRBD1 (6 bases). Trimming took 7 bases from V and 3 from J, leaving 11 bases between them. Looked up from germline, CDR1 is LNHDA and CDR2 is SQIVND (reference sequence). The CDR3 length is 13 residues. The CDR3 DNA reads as TGTGCCAGTACTGTCCAGGGGACAGATACGCAGTATTTT. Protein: CASTVQGTDTQYF. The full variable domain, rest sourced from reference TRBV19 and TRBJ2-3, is DGGITQSPKYLFRKEGQNVTLSCEQNLNHDAMYWYRQDPGQGLRLIYYSQIVNDFQKGDIAEGYSVSREKKESFPLTVTSAQKNPTAFYLCASTVQGTDTQYFGPGTRLTVL.

The CDR3 is CASSHRDSPTHEQYF. The DNA for the CDR3 is TGTGCCAGCAGCCATCGGGACAGTCCTACCCACGAGCAGTACTTC. The rearrangement uses TRBV3-1 (or the pseudogene TRBV3-2) and TRBJ2-7, with 7 bases that match TRBD1. The CDR3 is made up of 15 amino acids. The germline V gene encodes CDR1 LGHDT and CDR2 YNNKEL (reference sequence). Trimming took 3 bases from V and 5 from J; bases not matched to a gene: 10.

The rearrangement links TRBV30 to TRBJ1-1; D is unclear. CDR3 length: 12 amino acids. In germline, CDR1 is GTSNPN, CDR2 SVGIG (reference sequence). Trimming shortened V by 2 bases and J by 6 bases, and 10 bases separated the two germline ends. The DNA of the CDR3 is TGTGCCTGGAGTCCGACTATCCCTGAAGCTTTCTTT. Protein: CAWSPTIPEAFF. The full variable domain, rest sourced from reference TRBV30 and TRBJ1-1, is SQTIHQWPATLVQPVGSPLSLECTVEGTSNPNLYWYRQAAGRGLQLLFYSVGIGQISSEVPQNLSASRPQDRQFILSSKKLLLSDSGFYLCAWSPTIPEAFFGQGTRLTVV.

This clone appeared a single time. CDR3: CATSPRGFNQPQHF. CDR3 DNA: TGTGCCACCAGCCCCCGGGGTTTCAATCAGCCCCAGCATTTT. The genes are TRBV24-1 and TRBJ1-5, with D uncertain. Germline CDR1 is KGHDR and CDR2 is SFDVKD. The ends were cut back, 7 bases at V and 3 bases at J, with 12 bases in the middle. CDR3 length: 14 residues.

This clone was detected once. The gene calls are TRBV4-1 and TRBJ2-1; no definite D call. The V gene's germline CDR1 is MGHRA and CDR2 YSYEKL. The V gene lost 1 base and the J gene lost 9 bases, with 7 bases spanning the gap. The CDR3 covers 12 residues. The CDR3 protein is CASSQGPGEQFF. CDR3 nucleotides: TGCGCCAGCAGCCAAGGTCCAGGTGAGCAGTTCTTC.

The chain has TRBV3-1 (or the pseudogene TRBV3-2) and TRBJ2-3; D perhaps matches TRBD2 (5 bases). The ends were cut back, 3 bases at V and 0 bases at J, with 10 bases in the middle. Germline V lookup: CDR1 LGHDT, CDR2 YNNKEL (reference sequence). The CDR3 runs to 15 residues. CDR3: CASSHWASSTDTQYF. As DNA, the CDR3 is TGTGCCAGCAGCCACTGGGCTAGCAGCACAGATACGCAGTATTTT.

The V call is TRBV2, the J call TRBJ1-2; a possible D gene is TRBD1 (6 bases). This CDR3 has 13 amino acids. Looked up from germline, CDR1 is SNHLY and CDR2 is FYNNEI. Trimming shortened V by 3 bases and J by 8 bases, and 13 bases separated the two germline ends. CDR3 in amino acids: CASSDWQGPGYTF. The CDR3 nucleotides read TGTGCCAGCAGTGACTGGCAGGGGCCCGGCTACACCTTC. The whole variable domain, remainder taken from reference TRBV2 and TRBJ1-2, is EPEVTQTPSHQVTQMGQEVILRCVPISNHLYFYWYRQILGQKVEFLVSFYNNEISEKSEIFDDQFSVERPDGSNFTLKIRSTKLEDSAMYFCASSDWQGPGYTFGSGTRLTVV.

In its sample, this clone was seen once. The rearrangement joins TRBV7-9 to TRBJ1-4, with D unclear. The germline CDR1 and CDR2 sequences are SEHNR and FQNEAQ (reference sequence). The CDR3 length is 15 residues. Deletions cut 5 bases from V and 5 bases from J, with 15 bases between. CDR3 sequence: CASSGWPGENEKLFF. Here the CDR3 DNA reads TGTGCCAGCAGCGGGTGGCCGGGAGAAAATGAAAAACTGTTTTTT. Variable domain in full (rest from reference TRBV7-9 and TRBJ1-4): DTGVSQNPRHKITKRGQNVTFRCDPISEHNRLYWYRQTLGQGPEFLTYFQNEAQLEKSRLLSDRFSAERPKGSFSTLEIQRTEQGDSAMYLCASSGWPGENEKLFFGSGTQLSVL.

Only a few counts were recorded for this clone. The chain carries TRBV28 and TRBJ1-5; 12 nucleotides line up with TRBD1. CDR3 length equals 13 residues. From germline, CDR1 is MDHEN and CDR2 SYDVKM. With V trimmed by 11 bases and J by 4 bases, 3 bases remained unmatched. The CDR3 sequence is CAGTGGTNQPQHF. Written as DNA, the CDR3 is TGTGCCGGGACAGGGGGCACTAATCAGCCCCAGCATTTT.